The T cell receptor beta chain under discussion was sequenced for a study of blood T cells in healthy people across ages. Then a second PCR, running roughly 6 to 12 cycles, was carried out with a sample-barcoded 5' primer and a J-beta primer mix. Each CDR3 protein is one row after TCRdb ran MiXCR on the 5' RACE reads. The top ten hold about 0.69% of the sample, which has around 1,000,000 distinct CDR3 sequences, under 30% seen once. Germline loops: CDR1 MGHRA, CDR2 YSYEKL. The ends lost 4 bases at V and 4 bases at J; junction bases unmatched: 8. The CDR3 covers 17 residues. This clonotype was counted a few times. This same sample was also taken into another study, of T cells of mothers and their children. This second report adds: With unrelated pairs as the comparison, related mother-child pairs had a slightly higher overlap that was not significant.

The J gene is TRBJ2-1, the V gene TRBV4-1; 12 bases are shared with TRBD2. The source material was blood. This TCR was recovered from a girl aged 2 to 10 in good health. The CDR3 bases are TGCGCCAGCAGCCGGGGACTAGCGGGTTCTAATTACAATGAGCAGTTCTTC. This encodes CASSRGLAGSNYNEQFF.